This is a list of T cell receptor beta chains from one sample in a study of blood T cell repertoires in COVID-19. The protocol was immunoSEQ multiplex PCR, while the TCRdb copy is restricted to in-frame clones and leaves out a portion. The sample yields under 200,000 clones, 90% seen once. Sequencing was performed on peripheral blood. The receptor source for this set is a man between 50 and 59 years old with acute or convalescent COVID-19. Both conserved end residues are part of each CDR3. A D gene is named only where the DNA matches it firmly. Size values are once, few and many counts, or a class for expanded clones, and some rows have none.

CDR3 DNA	CDR3 protein	clone size	CDR3 length	D gene	V gene	J gene
TGCGCCAGCAGCTTCCTCCCCGTCTCCTACGAGCAGTACTTC	CASSFLPVSYEQYF	.	14	.	TRBV5-1	TRBJ2-7
TGTGCCAGCAGCCGGGACAGTGGACAGCCCCAGCATTTT	CASSRDSGQPQHF	.	13	TRBD1	TRBV3-1/TRBV3-2	TRBJ1-5
TGTGCCAGCAGTTTTCCCAGATGGGACAGGGGATTCCACGAGCAGTACTTC	CASSFPRWDRGFHEQYF	.	17	TRBD1	TRBV28	TRBJ2-7
TGTGCCAGCAGCCGACCACCGGAGCCAGATACGCAGTATTTT	CASSRPPEPDTQYF	.	14	.	TRBV11-2	TRBJ2-3
TGTGCCATCAGCGACCGGGGAGGTTGGCAGCCCCAGCATTTT	CAISDRGGWQPQHF	.	14	.	TRBV10-3	TRBJ1-5
TGTGCCAGCAGCGTACAGGGGACAACTAATGAAAAACTGTTTTTT	CASSVQGTTNEKLFF	.	15	TRBD1	TRBV7-9	TRBJ1-4
TGCAGCGTTGAAGTCGACCGGGGAGGGGAGACCCAGTACTTC	CSVEVDRGGETQYF	.	14	TRBD2	TRBV29-1	TRBJ2-5
TGTGCCAGCAGTCCCCGGACTAGCCCCGGGGAGCTGTTTTTT	CASSPRTSPGELFF	.	14	TRBD2	TRBV28	TRBJ2-2
TGCGCCAGCAGCTTGGAGTTATCGGGACAGGGGGTGGATACGCAGTATTTT	CASSLELSGQGVDTQYF	.	17	TRBD1	TRBV5-1	TRBJ2-3
TGTGCCAGTAGTACAACCTCGACAGATAACTATGGCTACACCTTC	CASSTTSTDNYGYTF	.	15	.	TRBV19	TRBJ1-2
TGTGCCAGCAGTTTACTCACCGGGACAGGGGCGCGGGGGAGCTATGGCTACACCTTC	CASSLLTGTGARGSYGYTF	.	19	TRBD1	TRBV27	TRBJ1-2
TGCGCCAGCAGCCGAATCATACAGGGAATGGATAACGATTCACCCCTCCACTTT	CASSRIIQGMDNDSPLHF	.	18	.	TRBV4-3	TRBJ1-6
TGTGCCAGCAGCTTGAGAGGGGCCGGGGGGCATCAGCCCCAGCATTTT	CASSLRGAGGHQPQHF	.	16	.	TRBV5-8	TRBJ1-5
TGTGCCAGCTCACCCGACACTAACTATGGCTACACCTTC	CASSPDTNYGYTF	.	13	.	TRBV18	TRBJ1-2
TGTGCCAGCAGTGAAAGCGATCCTACAGATACGCAGTATTTT	CASSESDPTDTQYF	.	14	.	TRBV6-1	TRBJ2-3
TGTGCCAGCAGTTACAGGGGATTCAGATACGAGCAGTACTTC	CASSYRGFRYEQYF	.	14	.	TRBV6-2/TRBV6-3	TRBJ2-7
TGTGCCATCAGTGGTGGCGGGGCCGCGCAGTACTTC	CAISGGGAAQYF	.	12	.	TRBV10-3	TRBJ2-7
TGTGCCAGCATCCCTCCCGCGAAAAGGGGCCCTGATGAAAAACTGTTTTTT	CASIPPAKRGPDEKLFF	.	17	.	TRBV9	TRBJ1-4
TGTGCCAGCAGCTTAGTGAGGCAGGGGGCAGTTGAAAAACTGTTTTTT	CASSLVRQGAVEKLFF	.	16	TRBD1	TRBV7-9	TRBJ1-4
TGTGCCAGCAGCTCCCCCCGGACAGCTAACTATGGCTACACCTTC	CASSSPRTANYGYTF	.	15	.	TRBV6-6	TRBJ1-2
TGTGCCAGCAGTTCCAGGGTAGCGGGACAAGAGACCCAGTACTTC	CASSSRVAGQETQYF	.	15	TRBD2	TRBV6-5	TRBJ2-5
TGTGCCAGTAGTACTAGGCCAACAGGGAATTCACCCCTCCACTTT	CASSTRPTGNSPLHF	.	15	.	TRBV19	TRBJ1-6
TGCGCCAGCAGCCAAGACACAGGCACGAACACCGGGGAGCTGTTTTTT	CASSQDTGTNTGELFF	.	16	.	TRBV4-1	TRBJ2-2
TGTGCCAGCACTGCGGGACTAGCGGGATTTGATACGCAGTATTTT	CASTAGLAGFDTQYF	once	15	TRBD2	TRBV28	TRBJ2-3
TGCGCCAGCAGCCAAGATCTTGCGGAAGAGACCCAGTACTTC	CASSQDLAEETQYF	few	14	.	TRBV4-1	TRBJ2-5
TGCGCCAGCAGCCAAGGGTCCGGCTATGGCTACACCTTC	CASSQGSGYGYTF	.	13	.	TRBV4-1	TRBJ1-2
TGTGCCAGCAGCTTCCCGGGACAGAGGAACACTGAAGCTTTCTTT	CASSFPGQRNTEAFF	.	15	TRBD1	TRBV5-5	TRBJ1-1
TGTGCCTGTCCTACCGCGGGAGGGGCAGATACGCAGTATTTT	CACPTAGGADTQYF	.	14	TRBD2	TRBV30	TRBJ2-3
TGTGCCAGCAGTTCAGCAGGGGAAGGTAGCAATCAGCCCCAGCATTTT	CASSSAGEGSNQPQHF	.	16	.	TRBV27	TRBJ1-5
TGTGCCAGCAGTTCCCCCGGAGATAATGAAAAACTGTTTTTT	CASSSPGDNEKLFF	.	14	.	TRBV6-5	TRBJ1-4
TGTGCCAGCAGTGATTACACAGGGAGGCCCCAGCATTTT	CASSDYTGRPQHF	.	13	.	TRBV6-1	TRBJ1-5
TGCGCCAGCAGCCTGAGACAGGGCCTTAATTCACCCCTCCACTTT	CASSLRQGLNSPLHF	.	15	TRBD1	TRBV4-1	TRBJ1-6
TGTGCCAGCAGTCACGGGACATTGAACACTGAAGCTTTCTTT	CASSHGTLNTEAFF	.	14	.	TRBV5-4	TRBJ1-1
TGTGCCAGCAGCTCACAGGACTACCATGGCTACACCTTC	CASSSQDYHGYTF	once	13	.	TRBV12-3/TRBV12-4	TRBJ1-2
TGTGCCAGCAGTGAATTGACAGATCAAGAGACCCAGTACTTC	CASSELTDQETQYF	.	14	.	TRBV2	TRBJ2-5
TGTGCCAGCAGCCCCGCGGGGCCTCAAGAGACCCAGTACTTC	CASSPAGPQETQYF	.	14	.	TRBV7-3	TRBJ2-5
TGTGCCAGCCGGGACAGGGCGCGGGAGGGTGAAGCTTTCTTT	CASRDRAREGEAFF	.	14	TRBD1	TRBV19	TRBJ1-1
TGCAGCGTTGGATTCACTAGCGGGAGTACCTACAATGAGCAGTTCTTC	CSVGFTSGSTYNEQFF	.	16	TRBD2	TRBV29-1	TRBJ2-1
TGTGCCAGCAGTTCACTCCCACTCAGGGGGTATAGCAATCAGCCCCAGCATTTT	CASSSLPLRGYSNQPQHF	.	18	TRBD1	TRBV27	TRBJ1-5
TGTGCCAGCGCTTACTTGCTGAGGACAGGGGGCTACCCACGGCTTCATGGCTACACCTTC	CASAYLLRTGGYPRLHGYTF	few	20	TRBD1	TRBV6-2/TRBV6-3	TRBJ1-2
TGTGCCAGCTCACCACCTTCGGGGACAGGAGATACGCAGTATTTT	CASSPPSGTGDTQYF	.	15	TRBD1	TRBV18	TRBJ2-3
TGTGCCAGCAGCTCGACCGAGGGGGCGCGGACTGAAGCTTTCTTT	CASSSTEGARTEAFF	.	15	TRBD1	TRBV13	TRBJ1-1
TGTGCCAGCTCACCACCGAGCCTCTCCTACGAGCAGTACTTC	CASSPPSLSYEQYF	.	14	.	TRBV18	TRBJ2-7
TGTGCCACCAGTGATTTCCGACCTCTGACAGGGAAAGCTGGAAACACCATATATTTT	CATSDFRPLTGKAGNTIYF	.	19	TRBD1	TRBV24-1	TRBJ1-3
TGTGCCAGCAGCCCCCGGCGTGGGGGCCCCGAGACCCAGTACTTC	CASSPRRGGPETQYF	.	15	.	TRBV11-2	TRBJ2-5
TGTGCCAGCAGCTCCCGGGACAGGGTTGAAAAACTGTTTTTT	CASSSRDRVEKLFF	.	14	TRBD1	TRBV5-4	TRBJ1-4
TGTGCCAGCAGTTACTCTCGGGTCCAAGAGACCCAGTACTTC	CASSYSRVQETQYF	.	14	.	TRBV6-5	TRBJ2-5
TGTGCCAGCAGCGCCCGGACAGGGCCTGAAAAACTGTTTTTT	CASSARTGPEKLFF	.	14	TRBD1	TRBV9	TRBJ1-4
TGTGCCAGCAGCCCCGACAGAGTGAACACTGAAGCTTTCTTT	CASSPDRVNTEAFF	.	14	.	TRBV5-4	TRBJ1-1